Listed below are T cell receptor beta chains from one sample, sequenced in a study of cytomegalovirus exposure and HLA in healthy donors. Some clones are missing from TCRdb's copy, which holds only in-frame ones; the method was immunoSEQ multiplex PCR. The sample includes 100,000 to 150,000 clones, 90% to 96% of them seen just once. The sequenced material came from PBMCs. These receptors were collected from a man aged 18 to 29 in good health and CMV-seronegative. The CDR3 runs from the conserved cysteine through the conserved F or W. D genes are given only for firm matches. Clone size is not always given. Where it is, it says once, few, many or a class for expanded clones.

-	TRBD2	TRBV19	14	TRBJ2-1	CASSLRTRENEQFF	TGTGCCAGTAGTCTTAGGACTAGAGAGAATGAGCAGTTCTTC
-	TRBD1	TRBV18	14	TRBJ1-5	CASSQGAGDQPQHF	TGTGCCAGCTCACAGGGGGCCGGAGATCAGCCCCAGCATTTT
once	-	TRBV28	16	TRBJ2-3	CASAPALGGDRDTQYF	TGTGCCAGCGCTCCGGCTCTGGGGGGAGATAGAGATACGCAGTATTTT
-	TRBD1	TRBV5-1	16	TRBJ1-1	CASSLGTGSSNTEAFF	TGCGCCAGCAGCTTGGGGACAGGGTCTTCGAACACTGAAGCTTTCTTT
-	-	TRBV2	14	TRBJ1-4	CASEMSATNEKLFF	TGTGCCAGCGAGATGTCCGCAACTAATGAAAAACTGTTTTTT
-	TRBD1	TRBV30	14	TRBJ2-1	CAWSKGAGYNEQFF	TGTGCCTGGAGTAAGGGGGCCGGTTACAATGAGCAGTTCTTC
once	TRBD2	TRBV19	14	TRBJ2-5	CASSWTSGKETQYF	TGTGCCAGTAGTTGGACTAGCGGAAAAGAGACCCAGTACTTC
-	-	TRBV11-3	16	TRBJ2-7	CASSSRRGERLGEQYF	TGTGCCAGCAGCTCCCGAAGAGGGGAACGACTAGGCGAGCAGTACTTC
-	TRBD1	TRBV27	19	TRBJ2-6	CASKTGSQYFRSGANVLTF	TGTGCCAGCAAGACAGGGTCCCAATACTTCCGTTCTGGGGCCAACGTCCTGACTTTC
-	-	TRBV28	11	TRBJ2-1	CASSPNNEQFF	TGTGCCAGCAGTCCTAACAATGAGCAGTTCTTC
-	TRBD2	TRBV7-3	14	TRBJ2-3	CASSPERDTDTQYF	TGTGCCAGCAGCCCCGAGCGGGACACAGATACGCAGTATTTT
-	TRBD2	TRBV29-1	15	TRBJ2-3	CSAETSGSLTDTQYF	TGCAGCGCCGAAACTAGCGGGAGCCTGACAGATACGCAGTATTTT
-	-	TRBV6-1	13	TRBJ1-1	CASKLGGNTEAFF	TGTGCCAGCAAATTGGGGGGGAACACTGAAGCTTTCTTT
-	-	TRBV5-6	14	TRBJ1-2	CASSLGQGDYGYTF	TGTGCCAGCAGCTTGGGGCAGGGTGACTATGGCTACACCTTC
-	-	TRBV6-5	14	TRBJ2-1	CASTRGWGRSEQFF	TGTGCCAGCACCCGAGGGTGGGGGAGGAGTGAGCAGTTCTTC
-	TRBD2	TRBV5-4	15	TRBJ2-5	CASSRTSGPQETQYF	TGTGCCAGCAGCCGGACTAGCGGGCCTCAAGAGACCCAGTACTTC
once	TRBD1	TRBV11-3	15	TRBJ1-2	CASSARDRGNYGYTF	TGTGCCAGCAGCGCCCGGGACAGGGGGAACTATGGCTACACCTTC
once	TRBD2	TRBV6-5	14	TRBJ2-7	CASRRGREGVEQYF	TGTGCCAGCAGACGGGGGCGGGAGGGGGTAGAGCAGTACTTC
-	TRBD1	TRBV19	14	TRBJ1-4	CATLGRTGREKLFF	TGTGCCACCCTGGGAAGGACAGGTCGGGAAAAACTGTTTTTT
-	-	TRBV30	11	TRBJ2-2	CAWSGYGELFF	TGTGCCTGGAGTGGCTATGGGGAGCTGTTTTTT
-	-	TRBV7-3	13	TRBJ2-1	CASSSAHHNEQFF	TGTGCCAGCAGCTCCGCGCATCACAATGAGCAGTTCTTC
-	TRBD2	TRBV30	16	TRBJ2-1	CAWRQSGSGSYNEQFF	TGTGCCTGGAGACAAAGCGGGAGCGGGTCCTACAATGAGCAGTTCTTC
once	TRBD1	TRBV9	17	TRBJ2-2	CASSVTNRGSNTGELFF	TGTGCCAGCAGCGTTACCAACAGGGGAAGTAACACCGGGGAGCTGTTTTTT
once	TRBD1	TRBV20-1	11	TRBJ2-7	CSALPGGEQYF	TGCAGTGCTCTCCCAGGGGGCGAGCAGTACTTC
-	TRBD1	TRBV5-5	14	TRBJ1-1	CASSLGQGFTEAFF	TGTGCCAGCAGCTTGGGACAGGGGTTCACTGAAGCTTTCTTT